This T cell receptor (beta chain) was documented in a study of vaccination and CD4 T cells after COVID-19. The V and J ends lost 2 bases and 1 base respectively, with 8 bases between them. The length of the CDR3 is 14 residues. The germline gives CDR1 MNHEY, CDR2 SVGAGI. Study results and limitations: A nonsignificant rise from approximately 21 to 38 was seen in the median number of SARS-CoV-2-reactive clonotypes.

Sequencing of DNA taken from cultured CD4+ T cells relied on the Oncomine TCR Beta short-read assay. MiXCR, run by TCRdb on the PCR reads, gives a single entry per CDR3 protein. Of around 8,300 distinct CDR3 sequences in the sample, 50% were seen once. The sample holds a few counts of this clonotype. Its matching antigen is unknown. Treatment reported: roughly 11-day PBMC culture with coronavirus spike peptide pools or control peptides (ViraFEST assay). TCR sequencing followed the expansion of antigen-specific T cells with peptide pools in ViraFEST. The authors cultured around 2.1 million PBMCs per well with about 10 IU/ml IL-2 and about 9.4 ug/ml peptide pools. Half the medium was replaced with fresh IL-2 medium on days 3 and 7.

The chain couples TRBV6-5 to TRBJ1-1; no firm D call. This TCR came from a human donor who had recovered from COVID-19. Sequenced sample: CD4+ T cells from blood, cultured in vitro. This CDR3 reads CASSYVARNTEAFF. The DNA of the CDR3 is TGTGCCAGCAGTTACGTGGCTCGGAACACTGAAGCTTTCTTT.